These 23 T cell receptor beta chains were all obtained from the same sample, sequenced in a study of control samples from healthy donors and cancer patients. The method was immunoSEQ multiplex PCR; TCRdb's version includes in-frame clones alone and lacks a portion of them. Counted here are over 150,000 clones, roughly 95% occurring once; the ten biggest clones make up approximately 1%. The specimen was blood. These receptors were taken from a woman under 40 in good health.

J is TRBJ1-2 and V is TRBV2; unclear D gene. CDR3 length equals 12 residues. Deletions cut 7 bases from V and 0 bases from J, with 6 bases between. Germline-derived CDR1 and CDR2 are SNHLY and FYNNEI. The CDR3 nucleotides read TGTGCCAGCACCCCTTCTAACTATGGCTACACCTTC. It specifies CASTPSNYGYTF.

The V gene is TRBV6-2 or TRBV6-3, the J gene TRBJ1-1; D unresolved. V was trimmed by 2 bases and J by 0 bases, leaving 22 bases between them. Germline V lookup: CDR1 MNHEY, CDR2 SVGEGT. The CDR3 covers 19 residues. The CDR3 DNA reads TGTGCCAGCAGTTACAGCTATATCGACACCACAATGATGAACACTGAAGCTTTCTTT. It is translated as CASSYSYIDTTMMNTEAFF.

The chain links TRBV5-4 to TRBJ1-4, with TRBD1 matching 7 bases. Germline trimming cut 3 bases from V and 7 bases from J; bases unmatched to any gene: 6. The CDR3 runs to 14 residues. Germline CDR1 SGHNT, CDR2 YYREEE (reference sequence). CDR3 coding DNA: TGTGCCAGCAGCTCTACAGGGGTGGGTGAAAAACTGTTTTTT. Translating it yields CASSSTGVGEKLFF.

The chain carries TRBV21-1 and TRBJ2-1; the D call in the table, TRBD1, was not verified against the DNA. TRBV21-1 is reported as a pseudogene. This CDR3 comprises 19 residues. Here the CDR3 DNA reads TGTGCCAGCAGCCGAAAGGCGGACACCCCAACACATGCCTACAATGAGCAGTTCTTC. It specifies CASSRKADTPTHAYNEQFF.

This clone has just a few counts. Other nucleotide sequences from this sample produce the same CDR3. This chain links TRBV6-5 with TRBJ2-1, with D possibly being TRBD1 (5 bases). Trimming pared 6 bases from V and 1 base from J, leaving 13 bases between. The CDR3 totals 15 residues. Germline V gene sequence: CDR1 MNHEY, CDR2 SVGAGI. Here the CDR3 reads CASSRDSSSYNEQFF. Here the CDR3 DNA reads TGTGCCAGCAGCCGCGACAGTTCTTCCTACAATGAGCAGTTCTTC.

This chain links TRBV6-4 with TRBJ2-2; D is unresolved. The CDR3 runs 13 residues. Germline CDR1 and CDR2: MRHNA and SNTAGT. The ends were cut back, 5 bases at V and 5 bases at J, with 9 bases in the middle. The CDR3 spells CASSPGGTGELFF. The CDR3 coding sequence is TGTGCCAGCAGTCCGGGTGGGACCGGGGAGCTGTTTTTT.

The V and J genes are TRBV7-8 and TRBJ2-5; 8 bases agree with TRBD2. Germline-derived CDR1 and CDR2 are SGHVS and FQNEAQ. V shed 4 bases, J shed 5 bases, and the junction held 6 bases outside the gene matches. CDR3 length: 14 amino acids. The CDR3 region has the DNA TGTGCCAGCAGCTACAGGACTAGCAGGGAGACCCAGTACTTC. It is translated as CASSYRTSRETQYF.

The chain joins TRBV7-6 to TRBJ1-6, with 8 bases lining up with TRBD1. This CDR3 is built from 16 residues. The V segment lost 1 base and the J segment 8 bases; nucleotides outside the gene matches: 7. Germline assignment: CDR1 SGHVS and CDR2 FNYEAQ. The CDR3 nucleotides are TGTGCCAGCAGCTTAGATGCGGACAGGGTTGATTCACCCCTCCACTTT. Protein product: CASSLDADRVDSPLHF.

This rearrangement joins TRBV30 to TRBJ1-5; D unclear. The CDR3 loop spans 13 amino acids. CDR1 GTSNPN and CDR2 SVGIG come from the germline V gene (reference sequence). V shed 1 base and J shed 9 bases, with 13 bases lying between them. CDR3 sequence reads: CAWSGRAAGPQHF. Written as DNA, the CDR3 is TGTGCCTGGAGTGGGAGAGCCGCGGGGCCCCAGCATTTT.

This clone has only one observation. This sample also contains other DNA sequences that code for the same CDR3. The chain is built from TRBV9 and TRBJ2-7; the match to TRBD2 covers 11 bases. Germline V gene sequence: CDR1 SGDLS, CDR2 YYNGEE. This CDR3 is 14 amino acids long. V trimming: 0 bases; J trimming: 4 bases; junction bases outside the gene matches: 0. The CDR3 DNA reads TGTGCCAGCAGCGTAGCTAGCGGGGGGTACGAGCAGTACTTC. It translates to CASSVASGGYEQYF.

The V gene is TRBV7-2, the J gene TRBJ1-2, with D tentatively TRBD1 (5 bases). The CDR3 is 16 residues long. V lost 5 bases and J 2 bases, leaving 18 bases between the germline ends. Germline V lookup: CDR1 SGHTA, CDR2 FQGNSA. This CDR3 reads CASSQGPGRGNYGYTF. CDR3 in DNA: TGTGCCAGCAGCCAGGGCCCCGGCAGAGGAAACTATGGCTACACCTTC.

For the CDR3, the DNA is TGTGCCAGCACCCGGGACAGGGGAGGTGGCTACACCTTC. Amino acid sequence: CASTRDRGGGYTF. The chain carries TRBV5-6 and TRBJ1-2, with 10 nucleotides matching TRBD1. The CDR3 consists of 13 residues. Germline V CDR1 and CDR2: SGHDT, YYEEEE. Unmatched junction bases numbered 6, after V lost 6 bases and J lost 7 bases.

The chain is built from TRBV28 and TRBJ2-1; 9 bases map to TRBD2. The CDR3 is 16 residues long. Trimming at V came to 11 bases and at J to 0 bases, leaving 11 bases not matched to a gene. The germline V gene encodes CDR1 MDHEN and CDR2 SYDVKM. CDR3 nucleotide sequence: TGTGCCTCTGCCCGGTATAGCGGGAGCTCCTACAATGAGCAGTTCTTC. Amino acid sequence: CASARYSGSSYNEQFF.

The chain couples TRBV14 to TRBJ1-2; a weak D match, TRBD1 (5 bases). This CDR3 region has 15 residues. V was cut by 0 bases and J by 4 bases, with 12 bases left in between. CDR1 is SGHDN and CDR2 is FVKESK in the germline V gene. This chain's CDR3 is CASSQDGAGTYGYTF. The CDR3 bases are TGTGCCAGCAGCCAAGATGGGGCAGGGACCTATGGCTACACCTTC. Full variable domain (outside the CDR3, taken from reference TRBV14 and TRBJ1-2): EAGVTQFPSHSVIEKGQTVTLRCDPISGHDNLYWYRRVMGKEIKFLLHFVKESKQDESGMPNNRFLAERTGGTYSTLKVQPAELEDSGVYFCASSQDGAGTYGYTFGSGTRLTVV.

V usage is TRBV7-2 and J usage is TRBJ2-3; 10 positions match TRBD2. With 4 bases clipped from V and 5 bases from J, the junction kept 3 bases outside the gene matches. Germline V gene data show CDR1 as SGHTA and CDR2 as FQGNSA. The CDR3 is 14 amino acids. The CDR3 bases are TGTGCCAGCAGCTCTAGCGGGGGAGAAGATACGCAGTATTTT. Translation: CASSSSGGEDTQYF.

The rearrangement links TRBV7-2 to TRBJ2-7, with 9 bases fitting TRBD1. V lost 1 base and J lost 13; bases outside the gene matches: 11. Per germline, CDR1 SGHTA and CDR2 FQGNSA. This CDR3 region has 14 residues. CDR3 sequence (DNA): TGTGCCAGCAGCTTAGGGGCTCGGACAGGGGCCTTTTACTTC. It specifies CASSLGARTGAFYF.

This chain uses TRBV5-1 with TRBJ1-1; D not certain. The CDR3 runs to 14 residues. Trimming cost V 6 bases and J 0 bases, with 12 bases left between them. In germline, CDR1 is SGHRS, CDR2 YFSETQ. The DNA for the CDR3 is TGCGCCAGCATCGAAGGGTCGATGAACACTGAAGCTTTCTTT. As protein: CASIEGSMNTEAFF.

The chain combines TRBV3-1 (or the pseudogene TRBV3-2) with TRBJ1-2, with unresolved D. The CDR3 is made up of 13 amino acids. Trimming left V 1 base short and J 4 bases short, with 7 bases between. In germline, CDR1 is LGHDT, CDR2 YNNKEL (reference sequence). The CDR3 loop reads CASSQVGSYGYTF. The DNA of the CDR3 is TGTGCCAGCAGCCAAGTCGGATCCTATGGCTACACCTTC.

The chain links TRBV3-1 (or the pseudogene TRBV3-2) to TRBJ1-3, with 7 positions matching TRBD1. The germline gives CDR1 LGHDT, CDR2 YNNKEL (reference sequence). CDR3 length: 15 residues. Trimming cost V 0 bases and J 4 bases; bases outside gene matches: 3. CDR3 protein: CASSQEQGYGNTIYF. CDR3 in DNA: TGTGCCAGCAGCCAAGAACAGGGGTACGGAAACACCATATATTTT.

The chain uses TRBV5-4 and TRBJ1-1; D may be TRBD1 (5 bases). This CDR3 has 15 amino acids. V lost 0 bases to trimming and J lost 2 bases, with 11 bases between them. Germline CDR1 is SGHNT and CDR2 is YYREEE (reference sequence). The CDR3 here is CASSLDPRGNTEAFF. For the CDR3, the DNA is TGTGCCAGCAGCTTGGATCCAAGGGGCAACACTGAAGCTTTCTTT.

The chain is built from TRBV5-6 and TRBJ2-3; TRBD2 is a possible D gene (7 bases). Germline values: CDR1 SGHDT, CDR2 YYEEEE. Trimming took off 4 bases at V and 2 bases at J, with 14 bases between the two ends. This CDR3 comprises 15 residues. The CDR3 DNA follows: TGTGCCAGCAGCCGGGGGCGGGAGAACACAGATACGCAGTATTTT. Amino acid sequence: CASSRGRENTDTQYF.

This clone was picked up one time. The chain is built from TRBV28 and TRBJ2-5; a possible D gene is TRBD1 (6 bases). V was shortened by 3 bases and J by 3 bases, with 20 bases between the two germline ends. This CDR3 has 17 residues. CDR1 and CDR2 (germline): MDHEN, SYDVKM. CDR3 sequence (DNA): TGTGCCAGCAGTTTCCCCCTTCTAGGCGAGGGGGAAGAGACCCAGTACTTC. This sequence encodes CASSFPLLGEGEETQYF.

The DNA of the CDR3 is TGTGCCAGCAGCCAGACAGGGAGGACCTCCTACGAGCAGTACTTC. Encoded protein: CASSQTGRTSYEQYF. The chain links TRBV3-1 (or the pseudogene TRBV3-2) to TRBJ2-7, with D possibly matching TRBD1 (7 bases). Germline CDR1 and CDR2: LGHDT and YNNKEL (reference sequence). The CDR3 sequence is 15 residues long. V was cut by 3 bases and J by 0 bases, with 12 bases left in between.